This T cell receptor (beta chain) was documented in a study of blood T cell repertoires in COVID-19. At the level of the study: Sources were T cells, B-cell-depleted T cells, or PBMCs; the material itself was cDNA or gDNA.

Original processing notes: Estimation of nucleated cell counts relied on the amplification of reference gene primers. Assay used: immunoSEQ multiplex PCR; TCRdb lists only in-frame clones, some missing. V and J calls and clone size are as listed in that table; D and trimming were resolved from the DNA. The table has 260,000 or so clones, 65% to 90% seen once. The CDR3 sequence is 15 residues long. Germline loops: CDR1 SGHTA, CDR2 FQGNSA. V was pared by 2 bases and J by 6 bases, with 4 bases of the junction left unmatched. This clone was seen once. The sequence derives from a woman in her seventies with acute or convalescent COVID-19. The chain links TRBV7-2 to TRBJ2-7; the match to TRBD2 covers 13 bases. What was sequenced was peripheral blood. Here the CDR3 DNA reads TGTGCCAGCAGCTTATTGCGGACTAGCGGGGGCGAGCAGTACTTC. Its protein product is CASSLLRTSGGEQYF.